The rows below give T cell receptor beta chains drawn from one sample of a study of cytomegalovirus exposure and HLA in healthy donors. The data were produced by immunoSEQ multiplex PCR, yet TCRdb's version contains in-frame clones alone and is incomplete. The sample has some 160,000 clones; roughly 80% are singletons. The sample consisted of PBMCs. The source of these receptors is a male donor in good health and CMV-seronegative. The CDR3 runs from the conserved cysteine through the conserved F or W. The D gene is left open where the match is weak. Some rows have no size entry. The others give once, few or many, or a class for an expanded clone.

CASSVLSGGPDEQYF | TGTGCCAGCAGCGTACTTTCGGGGGGGCCTGACGAGCAGTACTTC | TRBD2 | 15 | TRBJ2-7 | TRBV9 | NA
CASSFQTGYFETQYF | TGCGCCAGCAGCTTCCAGACAGGGTATTTCGAGACCCAGTACTTC | TRBD1 | 15 | TRBJ2-5 | TRBV5-1 | NA
CASSVGGSPLHF | TGTGCCAGCAGCGTAGGGGGCTCACCCCTCCACTTT | NA | 12 | TRBJ1-6 | TRBV9 | NA
CASSYSNRGPDTQYF | TGTGCCAGCAGTTACTCGAACAGGGGGCCAGATACGCAGTATTTT | TRBD1 | 15 | TRBJ2-3 | TRBV6-5 | NA
CAWGLAGSPSTDTQYF | TGTGCCTGGGGACTAGCGGGGTCGCCTAGCACAGATACGCAGTATTTT | TRBD2 | 16 | TRBJ2-3 | TRBV30 | NA
CASSLSGATAQSYEQYF | TGTGCCAGCAGCTTAAGCGGGGCCACCGCTCAGTCCTACGAGCAGTACTTC | TRBD2 | 17 | TRBJ2-7 | TRBV7-8 | NA
CASTQRGASTDTQYF | TGCGCCAGCACACAAAGGGGTGCTAGCACAGATACGCAGTATTTT | NA | 15 | TRBJ2-3 | TRBV5-1 | NA
CASAREGAIPNQPQHF | TGCGCCAGCGCTCGAGAAGGGGCTATCCCGAATCAGCCCCAGCATTTT | NA | 16 | TRBJ1-5 | TRBV4-1 | NA
CAISEWQGNSPLHF | TGTGCCATCAGTGAATGGCAGGGAAATTCACCCCTCCACTTT | NA | 14 | TRBJ1-6 | TRBV10-3 | NA
CASSLVGDNQPQHF | TGTGCCAGCAGCTTAGTCGGGGACAATCAGCCCCAGCATTTT | NA | 14 | TRBJ1-5 | TRBV7-2 | once
CASSPTGVRETQYF | TGTGCCAGCAGCCCGACAGGGGTGAGGGAGACCCAGTACTTC | TRBD1 | 14 | TRBJ2-5 | TRBV5-4 | NA
CASREGRVAKNIQYF | TGTGCCAGCAGGGAAGGCCGAGTGGCCAAAAACATTCAGTACTTC | NA | 15 | TRBJ2-4 | TRBV6-1 | few
CASSPGQGQTEAFF | TGTGCCAGCTCACCGGGACAGGGGCAAACTGAAGCTTTCTTT | TRBD1 | 14 | TRBJ1-1 | TRBV18 | NA
CASSRGQGDTF | TGCGCCAGCAGCCGGGGACAGGGGGACACCTTC | TRBD1 | 11 | TRBJ1-2 | TRBV5-1 | NA
CASSPSPGTLGANYGYTF | TGCGCCAGCAGCCCCTCCCCCGGGACACTGGGGGCTAACTATGGCTACACCTTC | NA | 18 | TRBJ1-2 | TRBV5-1 | NA
CASSTGWGLTEAFF | TGTGCCAGCTCCACCGGGTGGGGGCTCACTGAAGCTTTCTTT | NA | 14 | TRBJ1-1 | TRBV5-6 | few
CASSPNQIPDTQYF | TGTGCCAGCTCACCGAACCAGATACCGGATACGCAGTATTTT | NA | 14 | TRBJ2-3 | TRBV18 | NA
CASSYGLGQGRTEQFF | TGTGCCAGCAGTTACGGCCTGGGACAGGGAAGGACTGAGCAGTTCTTC | TRBD1 | 16 | TRBJ2-1 | TRBV6-6 | NA
CASSYGQGRETQYF | TGTGCCAGCAGTTACGGACAGGGTCGTGAGACCCAGTACTTC | TRBD1 | 14 | TRBJ2-5 | TRBV6-5 | NA
CAWSSGTARIGSPLHF | TGTGCCTGGAGTTCGGGAACAGCCCGAATAGGTTCACCCCTCCACTTT | NA | 16 | TRBJ1-6 | TRBV30 | NA
CASSRNVNRAVSNEKLFF | TGTGCCAGCAGTCGCAATGTTAACAGGGCCGTATCTAATGAAAAACTGTTTTTT | NA | 18 | TRBJ1-4 | TRBV27 | NA
CAPTSLEGRGAEAFF | TGTGCCCCTACGAGCCTAGAGGGCAGAGGAGCTGAAGCTTTCTTT | NA | 15 | TRBJ1-1 | TRBV7-9 | NA
CASSRGDGGYGYTF | TGCGCCAGCAGCCGAGGGGACGGGGGCTATGGCTACACCTTC | NA | 14 | TRBJ1-2 | TRBV4-3 | NA
CASRLGGSYEQYF | TGCGCCAGCAGATTGGGGGGCAGCTACGAGCAGTACTTC | NA | 13 | TRBJ2-7 | TRBV5-1 | once
CASKLDLAGANVLTF | TGTGCCAGCAAGCTAGATCTTGCAGGGGCCAACGTCCTGACTTTC | NA | 15 | TRBJ2-6 | TRBV6-5 | NA
CASSLRAGGQTDTQYF | TGTGCCAGCAGCTTGAGAGCGGGGGGCCAGACAGATACGCAGTATTTT | TRBD2 | 16 | TRBJ2-3 | TRBV5-4 | once
CASSTNRAGYQPQHF | TGTGCCAGTAGTACCAATAGGGCAGGGTATCAGCCCCAGCATTTT | NA | 15 | TRBJ1-5 | TRBV19 | NA
CASSSISSGNTIYF | TGTGCCAGCAGCTCAATTTCCTCTGGAAACACCATATATTTT | NA | 14 | TRBJ1-3 | TRBV7-6 | NA
CASSQYSGGANTGELFF | TGCGCCAGCAGCCAGTATAGCGGGGGGGCGAACACCGGGGAGCTGTTTTTT | TRBD2 | 17 | TRBJ2-2 | TRBV4-3 | NA